The 8 T cell receptor beta chains below come from one sample, sequenced in a study of T cells in Graves' hyperthyroidism and ophthalmopathy. Amplification of TCR beta CDR3 regions was performed using RNA transcripts as template. TCR CDR3 regions were first amplified by RT-PCR with HTBI primers. MiXCR, applied by TCRdb to the multiplex PCR reads, yields one record per CDR3 protein. Here the sample spans some 350,000 distinct CDR3 sequences, just under 25% being singletons. The material sequenced was blood. These receptors originate from a man aged 45-65 years with Graves' hyperthyroidism.

This clonotype was counted at least ten times. The chain recombines TRBV30 with TRBJ1-5; D is unclear. CDR1 is GTSNPN and CDR2 is SVGIG in the germline V gene (reference sequence). CDR3 size: 13 residues. Trimming stripped 0 bases from V and 5 bases from J, with 8 bases between. CDR3 nucleotides: TGTGCCTGGAGTGTTGGAGGCGATCAGCCCCAGCATTTT. It is translated as CAWSVGGDQPQHF.

This clonotype was seen many times. V usage is TRBV3-1 and J usage is TRBJ2-2; 10 bases fit TRBD1. The V gene end was trimmed by 3 bases and the J gene end by 0 bases; junction bases not matched to a gene: 4. The V gene's germline CDR1 is LGHDT and CDR2 YNNKEL (reference sequence). The CDR3 runs to 17 residues. The CDR3 protein is CASSQDRGGTNTGELFF. In DNA, the CDR3 is TGTGCCAGCAGCCAGGACAGGGGGGGGACGAACACCGGGGAGCTGTTTTTT.

V gene TRBV6-5 combines with J gene TRBJ1-3; no clear D. The germline V gene encodes CDR1 MNHEY and CDR2 SVGAGI. The V gene lost 0 bases and the J gene lost 0 bases, with 15 bases spanning the gap. The CDR3 runs 18 residues. The CDR3, as DNA: TGTGCCAGCAGTTACTCATCTCCCGGGAAAGGCTCTGGAAACACCATATATTTT. Translated, it gives CASSYSSPGKGSGNTIYF.

The chain combines TRBV5-6 with TRBJ2-5; no reliable D call. CDR3 length equals 14 residues. CDR1 and CDR2 (germline): SGHDT, YYEEEE. Trimming removed 4 bases at V and 5 bases at J, with 15 bases between. The DNA for the CDR3 is TGTGCCAGCAGCCCCAGCCCAATACGGGAGACCCAGTACTTC. Translated: CASSPSPIRETQYF.

The rearrangement uses TRBV6-1 and TRBJ2-3; possible D gene TRBD2, 5 bases. Trimming shortened V by 6 bases and J by 0 bases, and 16 bases separated the two germline ends. Looked up from germline, CDR1 is MNHNS and CDR2 is SASEGT. The CDR3 length is 16 residues. The DNA of the CDR3 is TGTGCCAGCAGCCTCGGACTGAGCCCCAGCACAGATACGCAGTATTTT. The encoded protein is CASSLGLSPSTDTQYF.

This clonotype was counted many times. This chain connects TRBV7-8 to TRBJ2-3; 8 bases are shared with TRBD2. Germline V lookup: CDR1 SGHVS, CDR2 FQNEAQ. Losses at the gene ends were 2 bases for V and 1 base for J; bases not matched to a gene: 5. CDR3 length equals 16 residues. DNA of the CDR3: TGTGCCAGCAGCTTATTTAGCGGGGTGCGCACAGATACGCAGTATTTT. Translation gives CASSLFSGVRTDTQYF.

The V call is TRBV29-1, the J call TRBJ1-1; 7 bases match TRBD1. The CDR3 runs to 15 residues. CDR1 is SQVTM, CDR2 ANQGSEA, per germline. J was trimmed by 3 bases and V by 6 bases; bases with no gene match: 13. Here the CDR3 reads CSVRDRGQRDTEAFF. The CDR3 DNA sequence: TGCAGCGTCCGGGACAGAGGGCAGAGGGACACTGAAGCTTTCTTT. Full variable domain (rest looked up from reference TRBV29-1 and TRBJ1-1): SAVISQKPSRDICQRGTSLTIQCQVDSQVTMMFWYRQQPGQSLTLIATANQGSEATYESGFVIDKFPISRPNLTFSTLTVSNMSPEDSSIYLCSVRDRGQRDTEAFFGQGTRLTVV.

The CDR3 spells CSGSGSYQETQYF. The CDR3 bases are TGCAGCGGTAGCGGGAGTTACCAAGAGACCCAGTACTTC. The gene calls are TRBV29-1 and TRBJ2-5, with 9 bases aligning to TRBD2. V was pared by 7 bases and J by 0 bases, with 3 bases of the junction left unmatched. The CDR3 runs to 13 residues. Germline CDR1 reads SQVTM; CDR2 reads ANQGSEA.